Sequencing of this TCR beta chain was carried out in a study of radiation and T cells in renal cell carcinoma. Study findings and constraints: Baseline intratumoral clonotype presence is unknown without pretreatment biopsies. From baseline, blood top tumor clonotypes peaked at 2 weeks post-radiation.

Specified time point: baseline pretreatment blood. Indicated treatment: 15 Gy SBRT to primary tumor, nephrectomy 4 weeks later. Serial blood draws occurred at baseline and 2 and 4 weeks post-SBRT. Clear cell pathology was present in this patient's renal cell carcinoma. Remarks on this clone: The antigen is not known.

Assay: immunoSEQ multiplex PCR; the TCRdb copy retains only in-frame clones and omits some. The top ten hold around 12% of the sample, which has about 130,000 clones, about 88% seen once. The CDR3 has 15 amino acids. J was trimmed by 10 bases and V by 5 bases; bases with no gene match: 11. Germline V gene lookup returns CDR1 SEHNR and CDR2 FQNEAQ (reference sequence). Sequences were derived from blood, sampled from a patient whose treatment included radiotherapy and nephrectomy. The gene calls are TRBV7-9 and TRBJ1-6; TRBD1 matches 7 bases. The TCR originated in a woman between 45 and 60 years old with renal cell carcinoma. The CDR3 protein is CASSHLTGSRSPLHF. CDR3 DNA: TGTGCCAGCAGCCACCTGACAGGGTCGAGGTCACCCCTCCACTTT.